This TCR beta chain originates from a study of CD8 T cells in Susac syndrome. Regarding the study as a whole: By the study's own acknowledgment, its TCR sequencing and HLA analysis included relatively few individuals.

Negative isolation yielded CD8+ and CD4+ T cells; FACS enriched TEMRA cells. To note about this clonotype: What it binds is unknown.

RNA totalling about 0.45 to 1 ug underwent reverse transcription with random hexamers. MiXCR, run by TCRdb on the immunoSEQ multiplex PCR reads, gives a single entry per CDR3 protein. The profile shows 120,000 or so distinct CDR3 sequences, over 90% of them singletons. The CDR3 sequence is 16 residues long. The V gene lost 3 bases and the J gene lost 4 bases, with 18 bases spanning the gap. The germline V gene encodes CDR1 SGDLS and CDR2 YYNGEE. This TCR was recovered from a human donor with Susac syndrome. V usage is TRBV9 and J usage is TRBJ2-3; D gene unclear. Material for sequencing was CD4+ T cells from PBMCs. CDR3 nucleotides: TGTGCCAGCAGCGACCGGTGGGTCGACGGCCCAGATACGCAGTATTTT. It encodes CASSDRWVDGPDTQYF. The full variable domain, completed using reference TRBV9 and TRBJ2-3, is DSGVTQTPKHLITATGQRVTLRCSPRSGDLSVYWYQQSLDQGLQFLIQYYNGEERAKGNILERFSAQQFPDLHSELNLSSLELGDSALYFCASSDRWVDGPDTQYFGPGTRLTVL.